This record concerns one T cell receptor (beta chain) sequence. Its antigen remains unknown. These data belong to a study of T-cell memory formation after mild COVID-19. As for the study in general: TCR clusters mostly belonged to single donors.

The germline V gene encodes CDR1 DFQATT and CDR2 SNEGSKA (reference sequence). The length of the CDR3 is 17 residues. V lost 1 base to trimming and J lost 6 bases; unmatched junction nucleotides: 9. Sample barcodes and UMIs were carried by the TCR alpha and TCR beta cDNA libraries that 5'RACE generated with constant-segment primers. TCRdb reprocessed the 5' RACE reads via MiXCR and lists one record per CDR3 protein. The sample lists under 550,000 distinct CDR3 sequences; around a sixth were seen once. The study's findings and limits: Confirmation was lacking for SARS-CoV-2 specificity of second-wave clones that peaked on day 37. Clones that contracted clustered mainly in CM and EM if CD4+ and in EMRA if CD8+.

This receptor was identified in an adult woman who had mild COVID-19 (a few samples of this study predate the infection). Cell type and time point are not known. The sequenced material came from PBMCs or a T cell subset sorted from them (not recorded which). The genes are TRBV20-1 and TRBJ2-1; 13 nucleotides align to TRBD2. CDR3: CSARAKGLAGVRNEQFF. The CDR3 coding sequence is TGCAGTGCTAGAGCCAAAGGACTAGCGGGAGTACGCAATGAGCAGTTCTTC.